This TCR beta chain was documented in a study of CD8 T cells in ankylosing spondylitis. Looked up from germline, CDR1 is DFQATT and CDR2 is SNEGSKA (reference sequence). The CDR3 contains 13 residues. As concerns this clonotype: Its cognate antigen is unknown. Possible read error: a much larger clone is one base away.

Study-level points and caveats: Within matched ankylosing spondylitis synovial fluid, disease-linked clones were reportedly significantly enriched. There was a TCR beta motif, made of several highly homologous variants, that appeared characteristic of ankylosing spondylitis blood.

In TCRdb, the 5' RACE reads were re-called with MiXCR into one record per CDR3 protein. The sample lists roughly 250,000 distinct CDR3 sequences; around 9.2% were seen once. The sample taken for sequencing was blood, either unsorted or a sorted T cell fraction (not recorded which). The chain uses TRBV20-1 and TRBJ2-4; unclear D gene. The DNA end lines up better with TRBJ2-1; the J call may be wrong. The sequence derives from a male donor with ankylosing spondylitis or in good health (not recorded which). DNA for the CDR3: TGCAGTGCTAGAGTTCCGGCCAAAAACATTCAGTTCTTC. It specifies CSARVPAKNIQFF.